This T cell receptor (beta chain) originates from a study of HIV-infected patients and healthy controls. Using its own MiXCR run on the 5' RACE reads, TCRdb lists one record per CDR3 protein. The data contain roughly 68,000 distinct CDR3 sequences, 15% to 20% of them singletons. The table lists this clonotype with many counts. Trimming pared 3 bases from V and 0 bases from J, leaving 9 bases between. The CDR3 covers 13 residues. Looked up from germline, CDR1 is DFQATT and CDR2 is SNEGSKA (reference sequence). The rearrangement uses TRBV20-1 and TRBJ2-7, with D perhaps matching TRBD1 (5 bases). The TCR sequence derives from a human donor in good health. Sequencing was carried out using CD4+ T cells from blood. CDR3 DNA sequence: TGCAGTGCTAGCTCGGACAACTCCTACGAGCAGTACTTC. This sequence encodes CSASSDNSYEQYF.